Included here is one T cell receptor beta chain sequence, with context. Germline CDR1 reads MDHEN; CDR2 reads SYDVKM. The CDR3 totals 13 residues. V lost 8 bases and J lost 7; bases outside the gene matches: 8. The data belong to a study of memory CD4+ T cells and cytomegalovirus serostatus. Study background: Of the healthy Belgian adults, fewer than 10 were CMV seropositive and more than 20 seronegative.

Sequencing was performed with immunoSEQ multiplex PCR; in TCRdb, only in-frame clones are kept and a portion is missing. The data show 46,000 or so clones, around four fifths seen once. The sort gate was single viable CD3+CD4+CD8-CD45RO+ cells for memory CD4+ T cells. This receptor was obtained from an adult in good health and CMV-seronegative. The chain couples TRBV28 to TRBJ1-2; 9 bases align to TRBD1. The sequencing sample was made of memory CD4+ T cells from blood. The CDR3 nucleotides are TGTGCCAGCGATCCGGGACAGGGCTTTGGCTACACCTTC. Encoded protein: CASDPGQGFGYTF.